This TCR beta chain was recorded in a study of T cell repertoires in cytomegalovirus infection (dated by TCRdb to about 2019). Describing the broader study: Donor HLA type was relevant to the analysis, as public TCR beta signatures indicated carriage of CMV infection together with the matching HLA type. Study-level results and caveats: In the ex vivo response, HLA-C-restricted CMV-specific TCR beta clonotypes were dominant, and in two of eight donors the single most frequent clonotype came from this HLA-C-restricted group. Cumulative frequency of public TCR beta family members discriminated carriers of CMV infection plus the relevant HLA type in this cohort and an independent roughly 320-donor cohort.

This clonotype was observed many times. Its antigen remains unidentified. Base qualities were left out, and no much larger clone turns up one base away. Sequences SGHTA (CDR1) and FQGNSA (CDR2) are obtained from the germline V gene. V is cut by 1 base and J by 1 base, and the space between the germline ends is 15 bases. The CDR3 spans 17 residues, from the cysteine through the phenylalanine. The sequence is cut down to CDR3 DNA, 51 bases in frame from base 1. Reads for this sample came from an Illumina HiSeq 1500. TCRdb took the public reads, trimmed them with fastp at Q25, ran MiXCR for clone calling and kept in-frame beta chains. Here each entry gathers all rows of one CDR3 protein and keeps the most common genes and DNA. The sample contains 150,000 to 200,000 distinct CDR3 sequences, approximately 20% of them found a single time. Clones ranked in the top ten supply under 3.5% of the sample.

The V and J segments used are TRBV7-2 and TRBJ2-3; possibly the D gene is TRBD2, per 7 matching bases. The source of this sequence is a human donor in good health (CMV status not recorded). Some clones in this sample may be carry-over from other donors' samples. Specimen: PBMCs. The nucleotide sequence is given as TGTGCCAGCAGCTTAGGTCGTCTGCGGGGGCGCACAGATACGCAGTATTTT. This translates into CASSLGRLRGRTDTQYF. Where the CDR3 stops, the reference TRBV7-2 and TRBJ2-3 genes take over; the full variable domain is GAGVSQSPSNKVTEKGKDVELRCDPISGHTALYWYRQSLGQGLEFLIYFQGNSAPDKSGLPSDRFSAERTGGSVSTLTIQRTQQEDSAVYLCASSLGRLRGRTDTQYFGPGTRLTVL.